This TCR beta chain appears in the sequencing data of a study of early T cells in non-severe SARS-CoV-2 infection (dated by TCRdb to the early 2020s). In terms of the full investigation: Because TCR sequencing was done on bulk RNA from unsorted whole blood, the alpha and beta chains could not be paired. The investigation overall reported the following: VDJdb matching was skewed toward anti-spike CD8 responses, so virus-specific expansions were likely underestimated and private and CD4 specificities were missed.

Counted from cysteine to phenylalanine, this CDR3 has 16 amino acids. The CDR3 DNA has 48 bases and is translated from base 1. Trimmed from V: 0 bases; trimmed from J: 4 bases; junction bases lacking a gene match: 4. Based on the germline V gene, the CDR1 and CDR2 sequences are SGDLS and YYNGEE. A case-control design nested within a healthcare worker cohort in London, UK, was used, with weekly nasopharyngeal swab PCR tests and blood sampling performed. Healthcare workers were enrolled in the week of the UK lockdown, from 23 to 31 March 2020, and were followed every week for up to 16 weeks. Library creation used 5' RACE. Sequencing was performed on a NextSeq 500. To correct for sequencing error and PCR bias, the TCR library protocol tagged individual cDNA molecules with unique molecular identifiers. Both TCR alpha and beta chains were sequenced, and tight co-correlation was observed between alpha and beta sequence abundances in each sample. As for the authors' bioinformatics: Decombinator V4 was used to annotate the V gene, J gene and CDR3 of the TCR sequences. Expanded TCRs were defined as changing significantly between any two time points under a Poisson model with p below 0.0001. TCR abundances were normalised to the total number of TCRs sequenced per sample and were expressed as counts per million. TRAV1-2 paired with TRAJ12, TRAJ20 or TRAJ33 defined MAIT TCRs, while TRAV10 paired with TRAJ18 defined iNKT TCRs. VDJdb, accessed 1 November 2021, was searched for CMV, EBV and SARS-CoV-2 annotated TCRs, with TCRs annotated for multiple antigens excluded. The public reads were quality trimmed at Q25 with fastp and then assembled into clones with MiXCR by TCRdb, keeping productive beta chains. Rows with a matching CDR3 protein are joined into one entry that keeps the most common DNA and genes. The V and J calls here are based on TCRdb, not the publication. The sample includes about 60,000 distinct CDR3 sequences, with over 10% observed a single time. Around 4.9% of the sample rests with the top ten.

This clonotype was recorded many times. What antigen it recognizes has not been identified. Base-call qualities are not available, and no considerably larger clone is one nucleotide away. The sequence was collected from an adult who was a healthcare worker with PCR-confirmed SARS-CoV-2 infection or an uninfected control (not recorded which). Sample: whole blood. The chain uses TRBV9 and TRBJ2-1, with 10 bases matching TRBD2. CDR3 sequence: CASSVGGAGGYNEQFF. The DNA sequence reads TGTGCCAGCAGCGTAGGAGGAGCGGGGGGGTACAATGAGCAGTTCTTC.